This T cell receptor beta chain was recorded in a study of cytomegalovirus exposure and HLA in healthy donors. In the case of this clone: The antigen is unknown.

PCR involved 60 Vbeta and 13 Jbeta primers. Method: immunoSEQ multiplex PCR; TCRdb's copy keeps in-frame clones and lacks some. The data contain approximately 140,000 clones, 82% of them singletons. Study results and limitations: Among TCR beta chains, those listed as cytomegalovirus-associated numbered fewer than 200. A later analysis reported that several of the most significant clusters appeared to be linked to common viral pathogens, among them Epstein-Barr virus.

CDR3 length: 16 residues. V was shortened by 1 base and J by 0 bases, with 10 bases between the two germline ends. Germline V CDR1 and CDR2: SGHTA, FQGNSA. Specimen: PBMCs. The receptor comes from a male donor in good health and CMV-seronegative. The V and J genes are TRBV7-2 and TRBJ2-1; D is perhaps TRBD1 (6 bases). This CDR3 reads CASSLGTGSSYNEQFF. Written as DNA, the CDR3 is TGTGCCAGCAGCTTAGGTACAGGGAGCTCCTACAATGAGCAGTTCTTC.